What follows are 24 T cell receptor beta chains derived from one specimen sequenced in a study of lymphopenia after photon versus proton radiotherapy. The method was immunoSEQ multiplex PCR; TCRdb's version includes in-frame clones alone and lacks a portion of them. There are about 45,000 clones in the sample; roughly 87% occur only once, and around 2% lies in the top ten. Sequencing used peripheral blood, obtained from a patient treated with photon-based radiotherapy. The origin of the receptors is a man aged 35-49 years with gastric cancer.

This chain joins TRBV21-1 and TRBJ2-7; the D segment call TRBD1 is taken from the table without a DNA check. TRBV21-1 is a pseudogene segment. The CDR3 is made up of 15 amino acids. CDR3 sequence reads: CASSTTGTGLGEQYF. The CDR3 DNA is TGTGCCAGCAGCACAACCGGGACAGGGCTCGGGGAGCAGTACTTC.

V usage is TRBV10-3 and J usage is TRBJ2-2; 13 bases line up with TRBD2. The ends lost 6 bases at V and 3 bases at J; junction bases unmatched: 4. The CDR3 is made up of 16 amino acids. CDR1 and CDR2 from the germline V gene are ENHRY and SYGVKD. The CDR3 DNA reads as TGTGCCATCAGAGCTGGGACTAGCGGGGACACCGGGGAGCTGTTTTTT. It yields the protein CAIRAGTSGDTGELFF.

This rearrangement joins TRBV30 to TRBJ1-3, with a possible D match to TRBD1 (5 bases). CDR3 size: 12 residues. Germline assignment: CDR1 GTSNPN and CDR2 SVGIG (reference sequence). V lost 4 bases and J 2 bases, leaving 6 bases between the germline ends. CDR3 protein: CAWTGPGNTIYF. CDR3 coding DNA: TGTGCCTGGACAGGGCCTGGAAACACCATATATTTT.

CDR3 protein: CASSADGNTEAFF. CDR3 in DNA: TGTGCCAGCAGCGCTGACGGGAACACTGAAGCTTTCTTT. V usage is TRBV7-3 and J usage is TRBJ1-1; D is undetermined. The germline V gene encodes CDR1 SGHTA and CDR2 FQGTGA. The CDR3 runs to 13 residues. The V end lost 5 bases, the J end lost 1 base, and 8 bases lay between the germline ends.

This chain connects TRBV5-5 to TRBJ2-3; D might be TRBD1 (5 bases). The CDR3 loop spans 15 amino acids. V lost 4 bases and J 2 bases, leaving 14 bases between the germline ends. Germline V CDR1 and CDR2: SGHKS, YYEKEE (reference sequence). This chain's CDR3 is CASSMLTASTDTQYF. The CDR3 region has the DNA TGTGCCAGCAGCATGCTGACAGCCTCCACAGATACGCAGTATTTT. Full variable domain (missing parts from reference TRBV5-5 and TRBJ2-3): DAGVTQSPTHLIKTRGQQVTLRCSPISGHKSVSWYQQVLGQGPQFIFQYYEKEERGRGNFPDRFSARQFPNYSSELNVNALLLGDSALYLCASSMLTASTDTQYFGPGTRLTVL.

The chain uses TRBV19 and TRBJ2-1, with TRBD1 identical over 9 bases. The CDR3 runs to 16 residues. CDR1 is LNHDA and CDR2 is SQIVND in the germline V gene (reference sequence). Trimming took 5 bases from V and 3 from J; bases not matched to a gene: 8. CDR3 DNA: TGTGCCAGTAGTGTCCTACAGGGGGCTTTCTACAATGAGCAGTTCTTC. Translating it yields CASSVLQGAFYNEQFF.

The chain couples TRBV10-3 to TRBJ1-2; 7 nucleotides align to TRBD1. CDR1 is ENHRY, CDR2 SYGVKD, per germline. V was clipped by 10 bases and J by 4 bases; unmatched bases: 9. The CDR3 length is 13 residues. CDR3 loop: CANRGQDGYGYTF. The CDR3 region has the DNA TGTGCCAACCGAGGACAGGACGGCTATGGCTACACCTTC.

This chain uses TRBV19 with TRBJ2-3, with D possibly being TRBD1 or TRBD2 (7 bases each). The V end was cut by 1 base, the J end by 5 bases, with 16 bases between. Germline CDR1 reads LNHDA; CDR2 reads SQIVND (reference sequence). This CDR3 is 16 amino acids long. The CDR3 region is CASSIGTGGGRDTQYF. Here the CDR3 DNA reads TGTGCCAGTAGTATAGGGACAGGCGGGGGACGAGATACGCAGTATTTT.

The CDR3 spells CATMDWAKGYTF. In nucleotides, the CDR3 is TGTGCCACTATGGACTGGGCTAAGGGCTACACCTTC. The rearrangement links TRBV15 to TRBJ1-2; no clear D gene. The V gene's germline CDR1 is LNHNV and CDR2 YYDKDF (reference sequence). The ends were cut back, 9 bases at V and 8 bases at J, with 16 bases in the middle. The CDR3 runs 12 residues.

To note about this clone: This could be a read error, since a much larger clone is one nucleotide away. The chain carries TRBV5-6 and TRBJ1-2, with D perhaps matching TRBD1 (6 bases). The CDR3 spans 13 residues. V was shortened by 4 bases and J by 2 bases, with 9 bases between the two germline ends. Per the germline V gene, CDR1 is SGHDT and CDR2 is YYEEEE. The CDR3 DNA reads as TGTGCCAGCAGCCCCGACAGGAACTATGGCTACACCTTC. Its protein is CASSPDRNYGYTF.

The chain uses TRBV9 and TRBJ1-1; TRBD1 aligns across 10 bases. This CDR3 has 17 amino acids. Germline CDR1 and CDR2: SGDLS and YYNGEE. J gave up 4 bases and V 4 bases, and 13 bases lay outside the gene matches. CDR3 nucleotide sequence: TGTGCCAGCAGCTCACTGACAGGGGGCATGGGGTTCACTGAAGCTTTCTTT. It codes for CASSSLTGGMGFTEAFF.

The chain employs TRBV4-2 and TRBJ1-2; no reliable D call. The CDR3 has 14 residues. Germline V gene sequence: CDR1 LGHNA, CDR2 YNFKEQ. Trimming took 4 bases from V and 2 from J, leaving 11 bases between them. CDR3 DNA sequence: TGTGCCAGCAGCCGCGGGCCAGAGAACTATGGCTACACCTTC. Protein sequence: CASSRGPENYGYTF.

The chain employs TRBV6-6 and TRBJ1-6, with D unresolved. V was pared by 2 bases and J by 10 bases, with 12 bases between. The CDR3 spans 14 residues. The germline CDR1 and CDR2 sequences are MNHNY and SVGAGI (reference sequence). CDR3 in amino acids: CASSYVRTKSPLHF. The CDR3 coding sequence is TGTGCCAGCAGTTACGTTAGGACGAAATCACCCCTCCACTTT.

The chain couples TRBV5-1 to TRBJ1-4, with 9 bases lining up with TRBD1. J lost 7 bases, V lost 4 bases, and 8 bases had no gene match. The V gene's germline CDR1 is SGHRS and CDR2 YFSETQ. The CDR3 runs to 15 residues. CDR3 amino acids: CASSPGTGMGEKLFF. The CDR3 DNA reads TGCGCCAGCAGCCCCGGGACAGGGATGGGTGAAAAACTGTTTTTT. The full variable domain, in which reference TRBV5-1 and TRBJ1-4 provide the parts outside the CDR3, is KAGVTQTPRYLIKTRGQQVTLSCSPISGHRSVSWYQQTPGQGLQFLFEYFSETQRNKGNFPGRFSGRQFSNSRSEMNVSTLELGDSALYLCASSPGTGMGEKLFFGSGTQLSVL.

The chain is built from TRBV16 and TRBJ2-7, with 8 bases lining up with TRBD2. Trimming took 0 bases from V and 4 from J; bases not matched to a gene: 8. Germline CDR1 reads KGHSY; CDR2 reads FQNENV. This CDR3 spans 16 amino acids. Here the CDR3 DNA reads TGTGCCAGCAGCCAATCGATCGGGGGGGCGACGTACGAGCAGTACTTC. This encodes CASSQSIGGATYEQYF. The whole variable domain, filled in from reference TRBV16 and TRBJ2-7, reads GEEVAQTPKHLVRGEGQKAKLYCAPIKGHSYVFWYQQVLKNEFKFLISFQNENVFDETGMPKERFSAKCLPNSPCSLEIQATKLEDSAVYFCASSQSIGGATYEQYFGPGTRLTVT.

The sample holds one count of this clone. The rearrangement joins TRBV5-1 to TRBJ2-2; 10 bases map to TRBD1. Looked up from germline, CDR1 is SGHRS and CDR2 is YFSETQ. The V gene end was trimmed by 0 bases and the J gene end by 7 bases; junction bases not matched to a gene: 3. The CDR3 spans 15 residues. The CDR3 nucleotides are TGCGCCAGCAGCTTGGGACAGGGGGCCAGCGGGGAGCTGTTTTTT. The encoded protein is CASSLGQGASGELFF.

In nucleotides, the CDR3 is TGTGCCAGCAGTTACGGGAATACCTATAATTCACCCCTCCACTTT. Translating it yields CASSYGNTYNSPLHF. The chain combines TRBV6-6 with TRBJ1-6; unclear D gene. Trimming stripped 2 bases from V and 2 bases from J, with 7 bases between. This CDR3 contains 15 residues. CDR1 and CDR2 (germline): MNHNY, SVGAGI (reference sequence).

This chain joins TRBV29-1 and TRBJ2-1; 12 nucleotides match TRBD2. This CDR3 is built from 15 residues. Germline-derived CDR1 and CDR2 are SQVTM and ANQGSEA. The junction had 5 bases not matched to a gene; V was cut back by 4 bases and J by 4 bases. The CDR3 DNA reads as TGCAGCGTTGGCCTAGCGGGGGGGCTGTACAATGAGCAGTTCTTC. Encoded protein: CSVGLAGGLYNEQFF.

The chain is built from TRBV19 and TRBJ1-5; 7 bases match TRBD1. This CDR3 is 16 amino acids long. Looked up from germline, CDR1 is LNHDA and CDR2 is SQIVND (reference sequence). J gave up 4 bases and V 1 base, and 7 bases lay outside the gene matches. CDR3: CASSIGRTGENQPQHF. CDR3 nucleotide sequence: TGTGCCAGTAGTATAGGTCGGACAGGTGAGAATCAGCCCCAGCATTTT.

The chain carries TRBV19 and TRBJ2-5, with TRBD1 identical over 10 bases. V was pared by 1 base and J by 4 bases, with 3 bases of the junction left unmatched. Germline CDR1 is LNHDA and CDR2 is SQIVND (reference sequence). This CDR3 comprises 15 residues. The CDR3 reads CASSIADRGRETQYF. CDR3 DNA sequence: TGTGCCAGTAGTATAGCCGACAGGGGGCGAGAGACCCAGTACTTC.

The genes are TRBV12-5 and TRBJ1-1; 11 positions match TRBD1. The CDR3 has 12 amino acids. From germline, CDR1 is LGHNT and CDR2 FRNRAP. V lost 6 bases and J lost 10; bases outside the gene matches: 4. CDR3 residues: CASGDRGLGAFF. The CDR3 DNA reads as TGTGCTAGTGGGGACAGGGGGCTAGGAGCTTTCTTT. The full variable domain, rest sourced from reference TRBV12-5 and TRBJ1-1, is DARVTQTPRHKVTEMGQEVTMRCQPILGHNTVFWYRQTMMQGLELLAYFRNRAPLDDSGMPKDRFSAEMPDATLATLKIQPSEPRDSAVYFCASGDRGLGAFFGQGTRLTVV.

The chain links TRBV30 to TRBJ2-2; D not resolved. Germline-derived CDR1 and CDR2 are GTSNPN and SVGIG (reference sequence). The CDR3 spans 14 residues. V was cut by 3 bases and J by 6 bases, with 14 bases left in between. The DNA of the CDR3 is TGTGCCTGGAGGGTAGGGAAGGCGGCCGGGGAGCTGTTTTTT. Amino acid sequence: CAWRVGKAAGELFF.

In nucleotides, the CDR3 is TGTGCCAGCTCACCACCGCCTAGCGGGGAGACCCAGTACTTC. This codes for CASSPPPSGETQYF. V and J are TRBV18 and TRBJ2-5; 8 bases are shared with TRBD2. Germline loops: CDR1 KGHSH, CDR2 LQKENI. The CDR3 has 14 residues. V was pared by 0 bases and J by 5 bases, with 2 bases of the junction left unmatched.

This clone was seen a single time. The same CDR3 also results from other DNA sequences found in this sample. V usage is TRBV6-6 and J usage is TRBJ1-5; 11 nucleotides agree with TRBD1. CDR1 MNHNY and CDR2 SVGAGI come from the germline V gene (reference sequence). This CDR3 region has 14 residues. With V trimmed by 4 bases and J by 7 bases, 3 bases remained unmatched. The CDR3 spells CASSLGQGDQPQHF. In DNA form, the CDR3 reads TGTGCCAGCAGTTTGGGACAGGGGGACCAGCCCCAGCATTTT.